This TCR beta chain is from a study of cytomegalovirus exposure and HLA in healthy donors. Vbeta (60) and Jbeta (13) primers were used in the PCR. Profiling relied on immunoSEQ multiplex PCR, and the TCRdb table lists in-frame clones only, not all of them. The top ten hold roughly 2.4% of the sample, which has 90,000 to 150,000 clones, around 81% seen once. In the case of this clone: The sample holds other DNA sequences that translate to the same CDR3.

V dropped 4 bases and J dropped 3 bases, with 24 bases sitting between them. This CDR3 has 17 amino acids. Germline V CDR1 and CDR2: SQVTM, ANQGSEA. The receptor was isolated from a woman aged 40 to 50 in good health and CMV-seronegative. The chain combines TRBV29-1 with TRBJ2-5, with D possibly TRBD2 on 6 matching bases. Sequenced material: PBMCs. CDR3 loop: CSVGRRPTSGGEETQYF. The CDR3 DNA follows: TGCAGCGTTGGAAGACGCCCGACCAGTGGAGGGGAAGAGACCCAGTACTTC.